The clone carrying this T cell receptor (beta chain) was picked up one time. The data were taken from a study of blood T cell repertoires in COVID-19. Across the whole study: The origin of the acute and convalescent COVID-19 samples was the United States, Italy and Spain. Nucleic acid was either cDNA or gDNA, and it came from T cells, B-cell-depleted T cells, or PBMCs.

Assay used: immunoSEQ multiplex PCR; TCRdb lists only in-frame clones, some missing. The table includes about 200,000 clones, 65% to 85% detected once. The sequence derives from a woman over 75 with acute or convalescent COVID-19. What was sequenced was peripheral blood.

The CDR3 region is CASSEVGGGNQPQHF. Written as DNA, the CDR3 is TGTGCCAGCAGTGAAGTTGGGGGGGGCAATCAGCCCCAGCATTTT. V and J are TRBV6-1 and TRBJ1-5, with D possibly matching TRBD1 (5 bases). In germline, CDR1 is MNHNS, CDR2 SASEGT. V gave up 1 base and J gave up 2 bases, with 9 bases separating them. The CDR3 runs to 15 residues.